Below are 29 T cell receptor beta chains sequenced from a single sample in a study of shared clonotypes between healthy human individuals. The data were produced by immunoSEQ multiplex PCR, yet TCRdb's version contains in-frame clones alone and is incomplete. The sample includes millions of clones, 85% to 95% of them seen just once. Input material: naive CD4+ T cells sorted from blood. The subset was: CD45RA+ positively selected. Receptor source: a man between 18 and 29 years old in good health.

The V and J genes are TRBV7-2 and TRBJ1-3, with a possible D match to TRBD1 (5 bases). Trimming cost V 1 base and J 1 base, with 11 bases left between them. Germline V lookup: CDR1 SGHTA, CDR2 FQGNSA. The CDR3 consists of 16 residues. The CDR3 bases are TGTGCCAGCAGCTTAGGACAGCCCTTTTCTGGAAACACCATATATTTT. It translates to CASSLGQPFSGNTIYF.

This sequence joins TRBV30 and TRBJ2-5; no clear D. Germline V gene lookup returns CDR1 GTSNPN and CDR2 SVGIG (reference sequence). V lost 4 bases and J 7 bases, leaving 13 bases between the germline ends. The CDR3 covers 12 residues. CDR3: CAWNPSLGTQYF. DNA of the CDR3: TGTGCCTGGAATCCATCCTTGGGGACCCAGTACTTC.

This clone was recorded once. This chain links TRBV7-6 with TRBJ2-7; 9 bases are shared with TRBD1. This CDR3 has 14 residues. V lost 1 base, J lost 6 bases, and 4 bases stayed unmatched. The V gene's germline CDR1 is SGHVS and CDR2 FNYEAQ. The CDR3 here is CASSLGGQGSEQYF. DNA for the CDR3: TGTGCCAGCAGCTTAGGGGGACAGGGCTCCGAGCAGTACTTC.

V gene TRBV6-1 combines with J gene TRBJ1-1; D gene ambiguous. V shed 6 bases and J shed 5 bases, with 4 bases lying between them. This CDR3 has 10 residues. CDR1 and CDR2 from the germline V gene are MNHNS and SASEGT. CDR3 coding DNA: TGTGCCAGCAGGACTACTGAAGCTTTCTTT. It specifies CASRTTEAFF.

The chain couples TRBV5-1 to TRBJ2-7, with a tentative D call TRBD1 (5 bases). Germline CDR1 is SGHRS and CDR2 is YFSETQ. This CDR3 is 15 amino acids long. V was shortened by 1 base and J by 6 bases, with 17 bases between the two germline ends. The CDR3 DNA sequence: TGCGCCAGCAGCTTGCTGACAGCTAGGGTCGTCGAGCAGTACTTC. Protein sequence: CASSLLTARVVEQYF.

V and J are TRBV2 and TRBJ1-5, with 11 positions matching TRBD1. The V segment lost 5 bases and the J segment 9 bases; nucleotides outside the gene matches: 12. The CDR3 loop spans 16 amino acids. The germline CDR1 and CDR2 sequences are SNHLY and FYNNEI. As DNA, the CDR3 is TGTGCCAGCAGTACCCCGGGACAGGGGGGGAGGGGGCCCCAGCATTTT. Its protein product is CASSTPGQGGRGPQHF.

The chain is built from TRBV4-3 and TRBJ2-7, with TRBD1 matching over 10 bases. CDR1 and CDR2 from the germline V gene are LGHNA and YSLEER. This CDR3 is built from 16 residues. J gave up 2 bases and V 3 bases, and 7 bases lay outside the gene matches. CDR3 DNA sequence: TGCGCCAGCAGCCAGGCCGGGACAGGGGTCCCCTACGAGCAGTACTTC. Translated: CASSQAGTGVPYEQYF.

V usage is TRBV5-1 and J usage is TRBJ1-6; D not certain. The length of the CDR3 is 15 residues. The V gene's germline CDR1 is SGHRS and CDR2 YFSETQ. Trimming removed 3 bases at V and 8 bases at J, with 15 bases between. CDR3 bases: TGCGCCAGCAGCTGGAACCGGGCCGAGGATTCACCCCTCCACTTT. Its translation is CASSWNRAEDSPLHF.

This clone was counted between two and nine times. The rearrangement uses TRBV18 and TRBJ2-7, with 10 bases fitting TRBD1. The CDR3 sequence is 15 residues long. V shed 6 bases, J shed 1 base, and the junction held 6 bases outside the gene matches. CDR1 is KGHSH, CDR2 LQKENI, per germline. DNA of the CDR3: TGTGCCAGCTCTCGCGACAGGGGGCCGTCCTACGAGCAGTACTTC. Translation gives CASSRDRGPSYEQYF.

The chain employs TRBV7-9 and TRBJ1-1; no clear D. The V end was cut by 1 base, the J end by 1 base, with 13 bases between. CDR3 length: 16 residues. Germline V CDR1 and CDR2: SEHNR, FQNEAQ (reference sequence). Written as DNA, the CDR3 is TGTGCCAGCAGCTTAGAGGCCCGAGGGCGGAACACTGAAGCTTTCTTT. Protein sequence: CASSLEARGRNTEAFF.

The count of this clone is one. V and J are TRBV4-1 and TRBJ1-2; a weak D match, TRBD1 (6 bases). The CDR3 sequence is 16 residues long. The germline V gene encodes CDR1 MGHRA and CDR2 YSYEKL. With 1 base removed from V and 7 bases from J, the gap between germline ends came to 19 bases. The CDR3 sequence is CASSQATGIQDGGYTF. CDR3 nucleotide sequence: TGCGCCAGCAGCCAAGCTACAGGGATTCAGGACGGTGGCTACACCTTC.

The CDR3: CASSPQSLAKNIQYF. For the CDR3, the DNA is TGTGCCAGCAGTCCGCAATCCCTAGCCAAAAACATTCAGTACTTC. The chain couples TRBV28 to TRBJ2-4; D is unresolved. The CDR3 length is 15 residues. V gave up 5 bases and J gave up 0 bases, with 11 bases separating them. Germline-derived CDR1 and CDR2 are MDHEN and SYDVKM.

The chain combines TRBV19 with TRBJ1-6, with D hard to call. V lost 5 bases and J lost 8, with 10 bases in between. Germline loops: CDR1 LNHDA, CDR2 SQIVND (reference sequence). The CDR3 extends over 13 amino acids. CDR3 residues: CASSVQDDSPLHF. DNA for the CDR3: TGTGCCAGTAGTGTGCAGGACGATTCACCCCTCCACTTT.

To note about this clone: The same CDR3 can be traced to other DNA sequences in this sample. The chain uses TRBV6-1 and TRBJ1-1; TRBD1 aligns across 9 bases. Germline CDR1 is MNHNS and CDR2 is SASEGT. The trim removed 3 bases at V and 0 bases at J, leaving 2 bases unmatched. The CDR3 has 15 amino acids. CDR3 residues: CASSEGTGLNTEAFF. The DNA for the CDR3 is TGTGCCAGCAGTGAGGGGACAGGGCTGAACACTGAAGCTTTCTTT.

The chain links TRBV28 to TRBJ1-5, with D possibly TRBD1 on 6 matching bases. CDR1 is MDHEN, CDR2 SYDVKM, per germline. Trimming shortened V by 5 bases and J by 1 base, and 12 bases separated the two germline ends. The length of the CDR3 is 15 residues. For the CDR3, the DNA is TGTGCCAGCAGTCGGGGGGCCGTGAGCAATCAGCCCCAGCATTTT. Translating it yields CASSRGAVSNQPQHF.

This chain connects TRBV30 to TRBJ1-5, with a weak D call TRBD1 (6 bases). The CDR3 is 15 amino acids. Trimming took 5 bases from V and 1 from J, leaving 15 bases between them. Germline CDR1 is GTSNPN and CDR2 is SVGIG (reference sequence). CDR3 in DNA: TGTGCCTGGGACCCGGGACATAGGAGCAATCAGCCCCAGCATTTT. Its protein is CAWDPGHRSNQPQHF. The variable domain in full, with the rest retrieved from reference TRBV30 and TRBJ1-5, is SQTIHQWPATLVQPVGSPLSLECTVEGTSNPNLYWYRQAAGRGLQLLFYSVGIGQISSEVPQNLSASRPQDRQFILSSKKLLLSDSGFYLCAWDPGHRSNQPQHFGDGTRLSIL.

About this clone: Other nucleotide sequences from this sample produce the same CDR3. This rearrangement joins TRBV10-3 to TRBJ2-7; D is unclear. CDR3 length: 11 amino acids. The V gene's germline CDR1 is ENHRY and CDR2 SYGVKD. V gave up 4 bases and J gave up 4 bases, with 5 bases separating them. CDR3 sequence reads: CAISAAYEQYF. The CDR3 DNA follows: TGTGCCATCAGTGCGGCTTACGAGCAGTACTTC.

The chain uses TRBV10-2 and TRBJ1-1; 12 bases fit TRBD1. The CDR3 length is 14 residues. V was clipped by 9 bases and J by 3 bases; unmatched bases: 5. Germline assignment: CDR1 WSHSY and CDR2 SAAADI. CDR3 nucleotide sequence: TGCGCCAGTCAGGGACAGGGGGCATACACTGAAGCTTTCTTT. Translating it yields CASQGQGAYTEAFF.

The gene calls are TRBV6-5 and TRBJ1-2, with 7 bases matching TRBD1. This CDR3 has 14 residues. V lost 5 bases to trimming and J lost 2 bases; unmatched junction nucleotides: 5. Germline V gene lookup returns CDR1 MNHEY and CDR2 SVGAGI. The CDR3 spells CASSKIRGNYGYTF. The CDR3 coding sequence is TGTGCCAGCAGTAAGATCAGGGGGAACTATGGCTACACCTTC.

With regard to this clone: The same CDR3 can be traced to other DNA sequences in this sample. The chain carries TRBV7-9 and TRBJ2-7; the D call may be TRBD1 or TRBD2 (6 bases each). The germline V gene encodes CDR1 SEHNR and CDR2 FQNEAQ (reference sequence). The CDR3 has 13 amino acids. The V and J ends lost 1 base and 6 bases respectively, with 10 bases between them. DNA for the CDR3: TGTGCCAGCAGCTTAGATGGGGGGCGCGAGCAGTACTTC. Its translation is CASSLDGGREQYF. The whole variable domain, remainder taken from reference TRBV7-9 and TRBJ2-7, is DTGVSQNPRHKITKRGQNVTFRCDPISEHNRLYWYRQTLGQGPEFLTYFQNEAQLEKSRLLSDRFSAERPKGSFSTLEIQRTEQGDSAMYLCASSLDGGREQYFGPGTRLTVT.

The chain joins TRBV7-9 to TRBJ1-6; D ambiguous. The CDR3 loop spans 12 amino acids. CDR1 and CDR2 (germline): SEHNR, FQNEAQ (reference sequence). The V end lost 1 base, the J end lost 11 bases, and 6 bases lay between the germline ends. This CDR3 is CASSLGVPPLHF. The DNA for the CDR3 is TGTGCCAGCAGCTTAGGGGTTCCACCCCTCCACTTT.

V and J are TRBV19 and TRBJ1-5; D possibly corresponds to TRBD1 (5 bases). In germline, CDR1 is LNHDA, CDR2 SQIVND (reference sequence). This CDR3 has 16 residues. The ends were cut back, 4 bases at V and 4 bases at J, with 17 bases in the middle. The CDR3 nucleotides read TGTGCCAGTAGTACCAAGGACGGGACTTGGAATCAGCCCCAGCATTTT. Translated, it gives CASSTKDGTWNQPQHF.

This clone was detected once. The gene calls are TRBV5-6 and TRBJ1-1, with 10 bases that match TRBD1. The V and J ends lost 4 bases and 4 bases, in that order; junction bases with no gene match: 7. The V gene's germline CDR1 is SGHDT and CDR2 YYEEEE. This CDR3 has 15 amino acids. CDR3 amino acids: CASSPGQGGTTEAFF. The DNA for the CDR3 is TGTGCCAGCAGCCCAGGACAGGGGGGGACCACTGAAGCTTTCTTT.

The chain uses TRBV4-1 and TRBJ1-4; D is perhaps TRBD1 (5 bases). The CDR3 contains 15 residues. Germline assignment: CDR1 MGHRA and CDR2 YSYEKL. Deletions cut 1 base from V and 4 bases from J, with 10 bases between. In DNA, the CDR3 is TGCGCCAGCAGCCAAGGCACAGGAGGTAATGAAAAACTGTTTTTT. It yields the protein CASSQGTGGNEKLFF.

This clone was recorded a few times. The genes are TRBV28 and TRBJ1-2, with unresolved D. Germline loops: CDR1 MDHEN, CDR2 SYDVKM. The CDR3 length is 16 residues. V dropped 4 bases and J dropped 0 bases, with 15 bases sitting between them. CDR3 loop: CASSSLGRSPNYGYTF. The CDR3 nucleotides are TGTGCCAGCAGTTCTCTGGGCAGGAGCCCTAACTATGGCTACACCTTC.

This clone came up a few times. V and J are TRBV18 and TRBJ1-5; D remains unclear. The CDR3 has 14 residues. V lost 2 bases and J 6 bases, leaving 11 bases between the germline ends. Germline assignment: CDR1 KGHSH and CDR2 LQKENI. The CDR3 protein is CASSPSSGSQPQHF. CDR3 DNA sequence: TGTGCCAGCTCACCATCGTCGGGGAGTCAGCCCCAGCATTTT.

The rearrangement joins TRBV29-1 to TRBJ1-1, with D tentatively TRBD1 (6 bases). Germline V gene lookup returns CDR1 SQVTM and CDR2 ANQGSEA. This CDR3 region has 13 residues. Trimming took off 7 bases at V and 1 base at J, with 13 bases between the two ends. The chain's CDR3 is CSGTGQPNTEAFF. In DNA, the CDR3 is TGCAGCGGAACAGGACAGCCGAACACTGAAGCTTTCTTT.

As for this clone: The junction departs from germline at one end; a sequencing error may be responsible. The chain combines TRBV11-1 with TRBJ1-1; D not certain. The CDR3 has 11 residues. Germline values: CDR1 SGHAT, CDR2 FQDESV (reference sequence). The CDR3 loop reads CTSSREGVAFF. The CDR3 DNA follows: TGTACCAGCAGCCGTGAGGGAGTAGCTTTCTTT.

This chain uses TRBV5-1 with TRBJ2-1; D assignment may be TRBD1 or TRBD2 (6 bases each). This CDR3 is 14 amino acids long. Per germline, CDR1 SGHRS and CDR2 YFSETQ. Trimming removed 3 bases at V and 8 bases at J, with 15 bases between. CDR3 residues: CASSSTSRGDEQFF. In nucleotides, the CDR3 is TGCGCCAGCAGCTCCACCTCTAGGGGGGATGAGCAGTTCTTC.